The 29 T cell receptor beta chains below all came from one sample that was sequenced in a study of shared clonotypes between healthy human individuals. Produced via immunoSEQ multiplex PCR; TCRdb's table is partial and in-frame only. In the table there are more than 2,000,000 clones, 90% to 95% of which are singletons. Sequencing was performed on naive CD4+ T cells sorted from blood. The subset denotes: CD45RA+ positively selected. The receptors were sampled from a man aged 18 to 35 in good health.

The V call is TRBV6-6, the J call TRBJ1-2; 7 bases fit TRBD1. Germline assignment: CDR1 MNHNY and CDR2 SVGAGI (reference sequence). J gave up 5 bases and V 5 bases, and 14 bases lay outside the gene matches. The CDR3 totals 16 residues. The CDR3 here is CASSLAGQQNSYGYTF. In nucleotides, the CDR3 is TGTGCCAGCAGTCTCGCGGGACAGCAAAATTCTTATGGCTACACCTTC.

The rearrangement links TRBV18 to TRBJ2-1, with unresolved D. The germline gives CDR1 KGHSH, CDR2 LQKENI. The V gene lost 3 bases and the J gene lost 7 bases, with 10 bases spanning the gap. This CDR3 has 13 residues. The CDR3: CASSPVQWNEQFF. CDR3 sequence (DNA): TGTGCCAGCTCACCTGTTCAGTGGAATGAGCAGTTCTTC.

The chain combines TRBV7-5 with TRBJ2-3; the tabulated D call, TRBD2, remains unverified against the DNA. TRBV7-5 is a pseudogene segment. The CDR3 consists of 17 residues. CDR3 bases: TGTGCCAGAAGCTGCCGGGTAGCGGGAGTCCAGGCAGATACGCAGTATTTT. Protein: CARSCRVAGVQADTQYF.

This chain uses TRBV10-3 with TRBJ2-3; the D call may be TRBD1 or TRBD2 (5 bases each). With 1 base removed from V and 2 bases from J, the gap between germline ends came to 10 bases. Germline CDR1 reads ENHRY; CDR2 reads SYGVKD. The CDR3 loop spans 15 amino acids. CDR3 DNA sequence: TGTGCCATCAGTGAGTGGGGACGGTACACAGATACGCAGTATTTT. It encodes CAISEWGRYTDTQYF.

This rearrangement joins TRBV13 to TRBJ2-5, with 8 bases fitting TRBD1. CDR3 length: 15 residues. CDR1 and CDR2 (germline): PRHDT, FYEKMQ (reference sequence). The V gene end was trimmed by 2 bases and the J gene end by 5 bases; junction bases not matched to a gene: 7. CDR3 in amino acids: CASSLFAGGAETQYF. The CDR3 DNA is TGTGCCAGCAGCTTATTTGCAGGGGGCGCGGAGACCCAGTACTTC.

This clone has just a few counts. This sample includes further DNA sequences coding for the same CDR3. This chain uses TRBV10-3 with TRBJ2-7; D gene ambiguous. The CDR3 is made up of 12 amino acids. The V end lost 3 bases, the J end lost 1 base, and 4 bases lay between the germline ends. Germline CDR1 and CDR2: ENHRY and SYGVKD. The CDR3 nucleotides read TGTGCCATCAGTGAACAATCCTACGAGCAGTACTTC. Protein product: CAISEQSYEQYF.

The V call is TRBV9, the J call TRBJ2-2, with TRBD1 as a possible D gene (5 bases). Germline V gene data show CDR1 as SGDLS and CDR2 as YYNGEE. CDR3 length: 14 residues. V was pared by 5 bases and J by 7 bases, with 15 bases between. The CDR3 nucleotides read TGTGCCAGCAGTGCTAAGCAGGGCGGCGGGGAGCTGTTTTTT. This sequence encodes CASSAKQGGGELFF.

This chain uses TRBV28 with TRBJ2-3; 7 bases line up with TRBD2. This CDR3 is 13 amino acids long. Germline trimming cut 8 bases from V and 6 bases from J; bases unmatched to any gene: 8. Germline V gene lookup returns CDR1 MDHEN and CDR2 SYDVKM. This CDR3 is CASHVGGGDTQYF. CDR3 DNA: TGTGCCAGCCATGTGGGGGGAGGGGATACGCAGTATTTT.

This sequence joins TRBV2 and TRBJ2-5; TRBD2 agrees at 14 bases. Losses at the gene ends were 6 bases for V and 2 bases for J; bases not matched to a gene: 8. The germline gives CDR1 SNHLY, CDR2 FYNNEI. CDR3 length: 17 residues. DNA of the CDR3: TGTGCCAGCAGCGGGGGACTAGCGGGGGCCCCACAAGAGACCCAGTACTTC. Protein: CASSGGLAGAPQETQYF. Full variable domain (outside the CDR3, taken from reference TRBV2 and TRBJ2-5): EPEVTQTPSHQVTQMGQEVILRCVPISNHLYFYWYRQILGQKVEFLVSFYNNEISEKSEIFDDQFSVERPDGSNFTLKIRSTKLEDSAMYFCASSGGLAGAPQETQYFGPGTRLLVL.

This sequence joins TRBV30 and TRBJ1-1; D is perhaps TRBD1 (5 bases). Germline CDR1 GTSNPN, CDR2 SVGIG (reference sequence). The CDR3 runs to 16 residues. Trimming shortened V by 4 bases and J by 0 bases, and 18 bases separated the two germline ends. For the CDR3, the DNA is TGTGCCTGGAAATCCGGGAGAGGGGAAATGAACACTGAAGCTTTCTTT. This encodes CAWKSGRGEMNTEAFF.

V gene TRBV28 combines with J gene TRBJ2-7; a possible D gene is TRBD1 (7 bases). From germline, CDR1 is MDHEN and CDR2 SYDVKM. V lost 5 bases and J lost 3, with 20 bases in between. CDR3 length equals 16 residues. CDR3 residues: CASSPGELRGDYEQYF. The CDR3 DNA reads TGTGCCAGCAGTCCGGGAGAGCTCAGGGGGGACTACGAGCAGTACTTC.

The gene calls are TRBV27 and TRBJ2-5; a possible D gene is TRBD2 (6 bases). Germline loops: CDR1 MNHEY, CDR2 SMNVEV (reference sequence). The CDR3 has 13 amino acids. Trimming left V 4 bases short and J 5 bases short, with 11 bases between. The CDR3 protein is CASSSLAGETQYF. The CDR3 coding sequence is TGTGCCAGCAGTTCCCTGGCGGGGGAGACCCAGTACTTC.

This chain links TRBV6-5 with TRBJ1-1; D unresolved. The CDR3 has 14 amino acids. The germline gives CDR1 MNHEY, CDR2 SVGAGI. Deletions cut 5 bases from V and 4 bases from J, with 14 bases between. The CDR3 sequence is CASSRWATATEAFF. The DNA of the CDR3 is TGTGCCAGCAGTAGATGGGCTACGGCCACTGAAGCTTTCTTT.

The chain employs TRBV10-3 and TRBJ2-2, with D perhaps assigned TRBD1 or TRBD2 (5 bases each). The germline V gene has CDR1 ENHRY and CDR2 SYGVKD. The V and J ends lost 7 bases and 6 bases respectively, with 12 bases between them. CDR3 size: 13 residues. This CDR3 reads CAITERGAGELFF. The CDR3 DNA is TGTGCCATCACCGAGAGAGGGGCCGGGGAGCTGTTTTTT.

The CDR3 bases are TGTGCCAGCGGTCTGGGACGGCAAAATCAGCCCCAGCATTTT. It specifies CASGLGRQNQPQHF. This rearrangement joins TRBV2 to TRBJ1-5, with D tentatively TRBD1 (5 bases). The V gene lost 8 bases and the J gene lost 4 bases, with 15 bases spanning the gap. Germline V gives CDR1 SNHLY, CDR2 FYNNEI. The CDR3 loop spans 14 amino acids.

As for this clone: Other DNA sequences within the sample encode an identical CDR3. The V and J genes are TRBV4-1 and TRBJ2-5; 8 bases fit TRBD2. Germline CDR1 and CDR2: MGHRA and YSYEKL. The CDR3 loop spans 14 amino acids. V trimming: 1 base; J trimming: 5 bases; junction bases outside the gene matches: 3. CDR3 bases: TGCGCCAGCAGCCAAGCGGGGGGGGGCGAGACCCAGTACTTC. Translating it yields CASSQAGGGETQYF.

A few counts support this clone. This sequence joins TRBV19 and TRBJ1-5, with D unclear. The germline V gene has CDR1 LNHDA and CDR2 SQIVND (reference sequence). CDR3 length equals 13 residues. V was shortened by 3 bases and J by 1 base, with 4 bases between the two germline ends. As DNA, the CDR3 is TGTGCCAGTAGTATGGAAAGCAATCAGCCCCAGCATTTT. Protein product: CASSMESNQPQHF. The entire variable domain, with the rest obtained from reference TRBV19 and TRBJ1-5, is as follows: DGGITQSPKYLFRKEGQNVTLSCEQNLNHDAMYWYRQDPGQGLRLIYYSQIVNDFQKGDIAEGYSVSREKKESFPLTVTSAQKNPTAFYLCASSMESNQPQHFGDGTRLSIL.

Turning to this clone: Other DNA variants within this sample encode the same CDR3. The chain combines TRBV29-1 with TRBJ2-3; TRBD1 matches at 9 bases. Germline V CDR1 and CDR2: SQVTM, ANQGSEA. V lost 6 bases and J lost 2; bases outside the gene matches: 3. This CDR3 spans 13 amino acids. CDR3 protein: CSVDRGFTDTQYF. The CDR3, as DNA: TGCAGCGTGGACAGGGGCTTCACAGATACGCAGTATTTT.

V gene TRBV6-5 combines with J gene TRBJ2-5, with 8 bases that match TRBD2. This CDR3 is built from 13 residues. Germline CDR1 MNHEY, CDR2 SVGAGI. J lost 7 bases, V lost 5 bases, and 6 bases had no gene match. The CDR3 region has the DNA TGTGCCAGCAGTGATAGCGGGGACCGGACCCAGTACTTC. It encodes CASSDSGDRTQYF.

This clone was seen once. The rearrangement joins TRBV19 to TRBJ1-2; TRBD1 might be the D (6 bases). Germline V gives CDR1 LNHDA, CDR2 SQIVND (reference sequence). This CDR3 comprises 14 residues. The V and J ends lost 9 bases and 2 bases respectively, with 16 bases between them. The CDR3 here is CASGGAAINYGYTF. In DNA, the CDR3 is TGTGCCAGCGGGGGGGCCGCAATCAACTATGGCTACACCTTC.

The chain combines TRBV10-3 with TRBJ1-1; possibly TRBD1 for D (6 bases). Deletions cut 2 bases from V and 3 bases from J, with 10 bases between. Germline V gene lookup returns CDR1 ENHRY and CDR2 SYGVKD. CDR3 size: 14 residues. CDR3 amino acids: CAISEQGLYTEAFF. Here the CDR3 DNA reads TGTGCCATCAGTGAGCAGGGGCTCTACACTGAAGCTTTCTTT.

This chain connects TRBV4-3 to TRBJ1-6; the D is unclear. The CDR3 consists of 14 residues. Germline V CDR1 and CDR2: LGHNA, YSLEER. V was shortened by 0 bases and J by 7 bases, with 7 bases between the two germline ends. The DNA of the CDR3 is TGCGCCAGCAGCCAAGATATTAGAAATTCACCCCTCCACTTT. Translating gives CASSQDIRNSPLHF.

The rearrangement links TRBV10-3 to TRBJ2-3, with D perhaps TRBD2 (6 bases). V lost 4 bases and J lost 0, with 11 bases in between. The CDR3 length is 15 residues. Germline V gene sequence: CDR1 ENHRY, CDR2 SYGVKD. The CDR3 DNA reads TGTGCCATCAGTGTAGCGGAGACCAGCACAGATACGCAGTATTTT. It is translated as CAISVAETSTDTQYF.

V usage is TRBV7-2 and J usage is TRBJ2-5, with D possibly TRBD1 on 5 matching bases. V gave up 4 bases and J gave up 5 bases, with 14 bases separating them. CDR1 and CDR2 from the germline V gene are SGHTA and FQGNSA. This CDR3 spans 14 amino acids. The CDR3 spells CASSSGLALETQYF. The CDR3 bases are TGTGCCAGCAGCTCAGGGTTAGCTCTTGAGACCCAGTACTTC.

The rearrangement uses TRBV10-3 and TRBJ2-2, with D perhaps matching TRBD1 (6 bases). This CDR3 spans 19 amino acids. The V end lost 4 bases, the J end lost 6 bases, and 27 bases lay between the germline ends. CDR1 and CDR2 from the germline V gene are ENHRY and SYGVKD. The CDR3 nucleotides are TGTGCCATCAGTGCTCGGTTGATGGGTCAGGGGCTTGGTCCCGGGGAGCTGTTTTTT. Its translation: CAISARLMGQGLGPGELFF.

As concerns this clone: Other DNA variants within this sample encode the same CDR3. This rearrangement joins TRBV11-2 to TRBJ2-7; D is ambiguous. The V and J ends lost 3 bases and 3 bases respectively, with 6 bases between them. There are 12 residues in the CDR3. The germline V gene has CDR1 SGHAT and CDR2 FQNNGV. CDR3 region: CASSLQGYEQYF. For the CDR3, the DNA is TGTGCCAGCAGCTTGCAAGGCTACGAGCAGTACTTC.

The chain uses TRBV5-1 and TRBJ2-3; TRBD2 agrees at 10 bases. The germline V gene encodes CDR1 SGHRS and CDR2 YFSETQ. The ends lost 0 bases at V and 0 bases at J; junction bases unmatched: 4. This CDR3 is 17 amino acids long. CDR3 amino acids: CASSLVLAGDSTDTQYF. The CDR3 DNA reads TGCGCCAGCAGCTTGGTGCTAGCGGGGGACAGCACAGATACGCAGTATTTT.

This CDR3 reads CASSSAGYTQYF. The CDR3 nucleotides are TGTGCCAGCAGCTCCGCAGGGTATACGCAGTATTTT. This chain uses TRBV7-9 with TRBJ2-3, with D tentatively TRBD1 (5 bases). This CDR3 comprises 12 residues. From germline, CDR1 is SEHNR and CDR2 FQNEAQ (reference sequence). Trimming left V 4 bases short and J 7 bases short, with 9 bases between.

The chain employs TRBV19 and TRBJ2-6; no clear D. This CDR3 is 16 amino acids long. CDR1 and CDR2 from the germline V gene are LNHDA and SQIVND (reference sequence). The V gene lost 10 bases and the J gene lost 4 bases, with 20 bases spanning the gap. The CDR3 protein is CATRAPGLGGANVLTF. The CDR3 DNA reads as TGTGCCACCCGGGCCCCGGGCCTTGGGGGGGCCAACGTCCTGACTTTC.